What follows are 5 T cell receptor beta chains derived from one specimen sequenced in a study of identical twins. TCRdb re-analysed the 5' RACE reads in MiXCR, keeping a single row per CDR3 protein. The table includes 350,000 or so distinct CDR3 sequences, about 10% detected once. The sequencing input was naive T cells sorted from blood. Receptors were obtained from a woman aged 50 to 60 in good health.

V and J are TRBV20-1 and TRBJ2-5, with TRBD2 matching 7 bases. Germline V gene lookup returns CDR1 DFQATT and CDR2 SNEGSKA (reference sequence). The CDR3 length is 14 residues. Trimming cost V 6 bases and J 4 bases; bases outside gene matches: 11. The CDR3 nucleotides are TGCAGTGCCATCCCGGGAGCGGGGAGAGAGACCCAGTACTTC. Protein sequence: CSAIPGAGRETQYF.

This clonotype was seen at least ten times. The genes are TRBV11-2 and TRBJ2-7; no firm D call. This CDR3 has 13 residues. CDR1 is SGHAT and CDR2 is FQNNGV in the germline V gene. V lost 3 bases, J lost 5 bases, and 11 bases lay in between. As DNA, the CDR3 is TGTGCCAGCAGCTTCCGCTTTTGGAACGAGCAGTACTTC. This translates into CASSFRFWNEQYF.

The V gene is TRBV6-6, the J gene TRBJ2-1, with unresolved D. Germline values: CDR1 MNHNY, CDR2 SVGAGI (reference sequence). The CDR3 is 12 residues long. Trimming took 2 bases from V and 6 from J, leaving 5 bases between them. CDR3 sequence reads: CASSYPSNEQFF. The DNA for the CDR3 is TGTGCCAGCAGTTACCCATCCAATGAGCAGTTCTTC.

The chain joins TRBV12-3 or TRBV12-4 to TRBJ2-3; weak D call: TRBD2 (5 bases). Trimming took off 6 bases at V and 0 bases at J, with 13 bases between the two ends. There are 15 residues in the CDR3. DNA for the CDR3: TGTGCCAGCAGCCTGGGGAGAACTAGCACAGATACGCAGTATTTT. Protein product: CASSLGRTSTDTQYF.

As for this clonotype: One end of the junction is discordant with germline, which a read error may explain. V usage is TRBV6-5 and J usage is TRBJ2-3, with a possible D match to TRBD1 (5 bases). The CDR3 has 15 residues. Germline-derived CDR1 and CDR2 are MNHEY and SVGAGI. The chain's CDR3 is CASSYYRGETDTQYF. In DNA, the CDR3 is TGTGCCAGCAGCTACTATAGGGGCGAGACAGATACGCAGTATTTT.